Below are 9 T cell receptor beta chains sequenced from a single sample in a study of cytomegalovirus exposure and HLA in healthy donors. The PCR had 60 Vbeta and 13 Jbeta primers. Assay: immunoSEQ multiplex PCR; the TCRdb copy retains only in-frame clones and omits some. The sample holds around 100,000 clones, over 75% seen once. Sequenced material: PBMCs. The receptors were sampled from a man aged 35 to 55 in good health and CMV-seropositive.

The chain couples TRBV2 to TRBJ1-5; a possible D gene is TRBD1 (6 bases). The CDR3 spans 16 residues. The V and J ends lost 4 bases and 7 bases respectively, with 20 bases between them. CDR1 SNHLY and CDR2 FYNNEI come from the germline V gene. The CDR3 nucleotides read TGTGCCAGCAGTGGGCCTAGCGGACAGCTTCTCCAGCCCCAGCATTTT. This codes for CASSGPSGQLLQPQHF.

The J gene is TRBJ1-4, the V gene TRBV7-2; D possibly corresponds to TRBD1 (5 bases). The CDR3 covers 16 residues. The ends were cut back, 5 bases at V and 8 bases at J, with 21 bases in the middle. The germline V gene encodes CDR1 SGHTA and CDR2 FQGNSA. CDR3 protein: CASSPHRQGTREKLFF. In DNA form, the CDR3 reads TGTGCCAGCAGCCCCCATCGGCAGGGTACGAGGGAAAAACTGTTTTTT.

The genes are TRBV7-3 and TRBJ1-6; D is undetermined. Germline V CDR1 and CDR2: SGHTA, FQGTGA. Deletions cut 5 bases from V and 11 bases from J, with 13 bases between. CDR3 length equals 13 residues. CDR3 loop: CASSPLPGAPLHF. CDR3 sequence (DNA): TGTGCCAGCAGCCCCCTCCCGGGAGCACCCCTCCACTTT.

V and J are TRBV5-5 and TRBJ2-3; D might be TRBD1 (5 bases). The CDR3 spans 13 residues. From germline, CDR1 is SGHKS and CDR2 YYEKEE (reference sequence). The V end was cut by 4 bases, the J end by 2 bases, with 8 bases between. CDR3 bases: TGTGCCAGCAGCCCGGACAACACAGATACGCAGTATTTT. It codes for CASSPDNTDTQYF.

The sample holds one count of this clone. The J gene is TRBJ2-3, the V gene TRBV5-1, with 8 nucleotides matching TRBD1. Germline V CDR1 and CDR2: SGHRS, YFSETQ. Trimming took 4 bases from V and 0 from J; bases not matched to a gene: 7. The CDR3 extends over 16 amino acids. CDR3 coding DNA: TGCGCCAGCAGCCCGACAGGGGCACCTAGCACAGATACGCAGTATTTT. Amino acid sequence: CASSPTGAPSTDTQYF. Full variable domain (outside the CDR3, taken from reference TRBV5-1 and TRBJ2-3): KAGVTQTPRYLIKTRGQQVTLSCSPISGHRSVSWYQQTPGQGLQFLFEYFSETQRNKGNFPGRFSGRQFSNSRSEMNVSTLELGDSALYLCASSPTGAPSTDTQYFGPGTRLTVL.

The chain employs TRBV27 and TRBJ1-2; TRBD1 aligns across 8 bases. CDR1 MNHEY and CDR2 SMNVEV come from the germline V gene (reference sequence). V was pared by 6 bases and J by 5 bases, with 8 bases of the junction left unmatched. This CDR3 contains 14 residues. The CDR3 region is CASSPGTGFYGYTF. The CDR3 bases are TGTGCCAGCAGCCCTGGGACAGGTTTTTATGGCTACACCTTC.

This chain links TRBV5-1 with TRBJ1-2; tentative D call: TRBD1 (6 bases). Trimming removed 3 bases from V and 3 bases from J, with 9 bases in between. The CDR3 totals 13 residues. Germline V gene data show CDR1 as SGHRS and CDR2 as YFSETQ. CDR3: CASSSDSYYGYTF. The DNA of the CDR3 is TGCGCCAGCAGCTCGGACAGTTACTATGGCTACACCTTC.

The genes are TRBV18 and TRBJ2-5, with D perhaps matching TRBD2 (5 bases). Trimming pared 1 base from V and 0 bases from J, leaving 6 bases between. The CDR3 runs to 14 residues. Per germline, CDR1 KGHSH and CDR2 LQKENI. CDR3 residues: CASSPRTYQETQYF. The DNA for the CDR3 is TGTGCCAGCTCACCACGGACTTACCAAGAGACCCAGTACTTC.

The V gene is TRBV2, the J gene TRBJ2-2; D unclear. Germline loops: CDR1 SNHLY, CDR2 FYNNEI. Trimming removed 4 bases from V and 4 bases from J, with 7 bases in between. There are 13 residues in the CDR3. CDR3 DNA: TGTGCCAGCAGTGGAACGGGCACCGGGGAGCTGTTTTTT. Translation gives CASSGTGTGELFF.